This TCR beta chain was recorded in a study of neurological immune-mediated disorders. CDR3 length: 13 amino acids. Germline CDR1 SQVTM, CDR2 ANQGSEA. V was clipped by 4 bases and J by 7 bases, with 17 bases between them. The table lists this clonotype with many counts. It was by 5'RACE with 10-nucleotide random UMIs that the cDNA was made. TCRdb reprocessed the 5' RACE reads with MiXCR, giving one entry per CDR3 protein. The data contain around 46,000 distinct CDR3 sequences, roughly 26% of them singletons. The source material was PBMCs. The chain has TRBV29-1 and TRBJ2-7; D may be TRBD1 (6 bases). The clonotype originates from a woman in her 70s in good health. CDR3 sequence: CSVVQGLPQEQYF. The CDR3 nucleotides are TGCAGCGTTGTTCAGGGGCTCCCCCAAGAGCAGTACTTC.